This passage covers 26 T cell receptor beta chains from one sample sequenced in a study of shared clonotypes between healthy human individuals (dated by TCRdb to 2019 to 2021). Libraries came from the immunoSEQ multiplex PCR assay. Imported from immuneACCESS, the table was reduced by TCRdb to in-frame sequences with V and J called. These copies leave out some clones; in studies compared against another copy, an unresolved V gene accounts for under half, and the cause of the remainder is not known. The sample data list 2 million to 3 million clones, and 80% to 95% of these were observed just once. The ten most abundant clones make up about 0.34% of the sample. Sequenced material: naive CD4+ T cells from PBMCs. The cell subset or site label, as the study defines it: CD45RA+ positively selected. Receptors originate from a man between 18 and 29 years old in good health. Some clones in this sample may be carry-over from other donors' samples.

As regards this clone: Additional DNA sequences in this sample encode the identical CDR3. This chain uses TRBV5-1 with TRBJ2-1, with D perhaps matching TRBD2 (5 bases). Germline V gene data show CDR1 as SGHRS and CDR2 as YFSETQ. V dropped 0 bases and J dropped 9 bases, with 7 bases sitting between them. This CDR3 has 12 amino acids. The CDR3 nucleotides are TGCGCCAGCAGCTTGGAAGGAGGTGAGCAGTTCTTC. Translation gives CASSLEGGEQFF.

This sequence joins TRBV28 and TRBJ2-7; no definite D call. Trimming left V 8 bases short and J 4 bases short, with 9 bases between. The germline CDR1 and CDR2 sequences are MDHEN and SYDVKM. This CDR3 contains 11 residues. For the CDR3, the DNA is TGTGCCAGCCGTAATATATACGAGCAGTACTTC. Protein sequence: CASRNIYEQYF. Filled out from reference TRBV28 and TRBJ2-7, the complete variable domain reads DVKVTQSSRYLVKRTGEKVFLECVQDMDHENMFWYRQDPGLGLRLIYFSYDVKMKEKGDIPEGYSVSREKKERFSLILESASTNQTSMYLCASRNIYEQYFGPGTRLTVT.

The CDR3 bases are TGCGCCAGCAGCCAAGTCATCCTAGCGGGAGGCCACAATGAGCAGTTCTTC. Amino acid sequence: CASSQVILAGGHNEQFF. The J gene is TRBJ2-1, the V gene TRBV4-3; TRBD2 matches 11 bases. This CDR3 is 17 amino acids long. Germline values: CDR1 LGHNA, CDR2 YSLEER. Germline trimming cut 1 base from V and 5 bases from J; bases unmatched to any gene: 7.

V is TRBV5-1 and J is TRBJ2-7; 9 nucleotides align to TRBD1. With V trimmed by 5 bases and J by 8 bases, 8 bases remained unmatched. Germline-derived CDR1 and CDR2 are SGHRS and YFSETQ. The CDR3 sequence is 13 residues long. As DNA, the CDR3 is TGCGCCAGCAGTAGGGACAGGGAACTCAAGCAGTACTTC. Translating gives CASSRDRELKQYF.

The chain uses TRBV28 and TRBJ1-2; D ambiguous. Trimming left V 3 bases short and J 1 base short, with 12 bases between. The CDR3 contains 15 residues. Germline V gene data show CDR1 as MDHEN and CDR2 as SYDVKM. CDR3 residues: CASSFFVQINYGYTF. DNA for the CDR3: TGTGCCAGCAGTTTCTTCGTACAGATTAACTATGGCTACACCTTC.

CDR3 sequence (DNA): TGTGCCACCAGCAGAGATCCTGAGGTAGGGGAGACCCAGTACTTC. Its protein is CATSRDPEVGETQYF. The chain joins TRBV15 to TRBJ2-5; D is ambiguous. Deletions cut 0 bases from V and 5 bases from J, with 13 bases between. Germline V gene sequence: CDR1 LNHNV, CDR2 YYDKDF (reference sequence). The CDR3 length is 15 residues.

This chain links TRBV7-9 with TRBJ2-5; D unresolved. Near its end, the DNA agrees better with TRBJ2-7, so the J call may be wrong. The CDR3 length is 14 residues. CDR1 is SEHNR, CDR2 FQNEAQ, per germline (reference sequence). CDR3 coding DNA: TGTGCCAGCAGCTTCGGTTCACGTCCCTACGAGCAGTACTTC. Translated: CASSFGSRPYEQYF.

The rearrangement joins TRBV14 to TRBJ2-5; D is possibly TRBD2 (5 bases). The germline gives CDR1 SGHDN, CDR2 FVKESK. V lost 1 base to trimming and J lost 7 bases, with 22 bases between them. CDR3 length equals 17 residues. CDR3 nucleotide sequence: TGTGCCAGCAGCCAAGGGAGGATCCGCGCTCCAGGCGGGACCCAGTACTTC. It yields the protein CASSQGRIRAPGGTQYF.

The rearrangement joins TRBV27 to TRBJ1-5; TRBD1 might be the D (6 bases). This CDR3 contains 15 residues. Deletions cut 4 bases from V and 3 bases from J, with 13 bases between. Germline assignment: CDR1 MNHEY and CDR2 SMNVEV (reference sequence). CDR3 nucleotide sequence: TGTGCCAGCAGTTCCGGACAGCTTAACAATCAGCCCCAGCATTTT. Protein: CASSSGQLNNQPQHF.

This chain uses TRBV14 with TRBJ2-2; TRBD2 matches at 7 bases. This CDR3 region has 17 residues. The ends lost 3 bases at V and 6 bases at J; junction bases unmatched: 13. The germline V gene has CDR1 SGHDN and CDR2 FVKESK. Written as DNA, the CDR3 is TGTGCCAGCAGCCAGAGTTCGTTCTTCGGGGGGTCCGGGGAGCTGTTTTTT. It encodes CASSQSSFFGGSGELFF.

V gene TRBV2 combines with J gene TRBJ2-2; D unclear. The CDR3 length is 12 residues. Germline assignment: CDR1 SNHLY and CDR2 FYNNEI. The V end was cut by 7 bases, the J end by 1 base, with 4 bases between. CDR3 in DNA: TGTGCCAGCACAGGGAACACCGGGGAGCTGTTTTTT. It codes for CASTGNTGELFF.

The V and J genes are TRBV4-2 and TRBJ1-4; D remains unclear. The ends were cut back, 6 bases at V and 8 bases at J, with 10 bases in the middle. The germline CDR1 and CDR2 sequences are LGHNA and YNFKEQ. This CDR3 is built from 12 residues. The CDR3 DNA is TGTGCCAGCAGGGGCGGCGGGGAAAAACTGTTTTTT. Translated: CASRGGGEKLFF.

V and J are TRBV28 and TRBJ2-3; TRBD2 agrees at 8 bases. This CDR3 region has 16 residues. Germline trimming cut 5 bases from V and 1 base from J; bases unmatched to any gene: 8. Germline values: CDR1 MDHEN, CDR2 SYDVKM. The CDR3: CASSKLAAGGTDTQYF. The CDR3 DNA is TGTGCCAGCAGTAAACTAGCGGCGGGCGGCACAGATACGCAGTATTTT.

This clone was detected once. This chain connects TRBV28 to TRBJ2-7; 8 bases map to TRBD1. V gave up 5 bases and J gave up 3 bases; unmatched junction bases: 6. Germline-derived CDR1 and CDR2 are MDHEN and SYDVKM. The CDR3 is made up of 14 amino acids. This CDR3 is CASSHPDRVYEQYF. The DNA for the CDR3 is TGTGCCAGCAGTCACCCGGACAGGGTCTACGAGCAGTACTTC.

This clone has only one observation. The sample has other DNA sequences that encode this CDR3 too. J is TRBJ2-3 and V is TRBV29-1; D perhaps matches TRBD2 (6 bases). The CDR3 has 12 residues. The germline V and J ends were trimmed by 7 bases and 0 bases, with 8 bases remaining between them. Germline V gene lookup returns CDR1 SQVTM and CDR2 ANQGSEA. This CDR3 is CSGGGSTDTQYF. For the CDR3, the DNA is TGCAGCGGGGGAGGTAGCACAGATACGCAGTATTTT.

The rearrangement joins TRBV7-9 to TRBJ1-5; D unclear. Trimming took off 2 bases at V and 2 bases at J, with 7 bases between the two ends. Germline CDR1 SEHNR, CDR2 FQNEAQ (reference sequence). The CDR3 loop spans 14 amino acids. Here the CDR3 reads CASSLQSGNQPQHF. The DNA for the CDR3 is TGTGCCAGCAGCTTACAATCAGGCAATCAGCCCCAGCATTTT.

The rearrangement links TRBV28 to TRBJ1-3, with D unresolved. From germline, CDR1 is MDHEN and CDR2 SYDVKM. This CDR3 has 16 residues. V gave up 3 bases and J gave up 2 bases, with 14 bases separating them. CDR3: CASSFGLEGPGNTIYF. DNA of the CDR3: TGTGCCAGCAGTTTCGGATTGGAGGGTCCTGGAAACACCATATATTTT.

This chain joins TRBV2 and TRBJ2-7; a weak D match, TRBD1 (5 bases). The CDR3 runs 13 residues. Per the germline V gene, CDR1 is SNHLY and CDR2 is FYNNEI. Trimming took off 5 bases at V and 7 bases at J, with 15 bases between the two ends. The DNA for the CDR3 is TGTGCCAGCAGTACACAAGGGGTGGGTGAGCAGTACTTC. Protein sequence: CASSTQGVGEQYF.

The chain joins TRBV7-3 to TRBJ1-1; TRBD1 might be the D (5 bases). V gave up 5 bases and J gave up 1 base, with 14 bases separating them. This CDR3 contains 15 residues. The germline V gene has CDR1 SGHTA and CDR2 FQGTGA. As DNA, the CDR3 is TGTGCCAGCAGCCCCACGGTAAGGGGGAACACTGAAGCTTTCTTT. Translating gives CASSPTVRGNTEAFF. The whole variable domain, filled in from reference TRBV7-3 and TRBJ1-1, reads GAGVSQTPSNKVTEKGKYVELRCDPISGHTALYWYRQSLGQGPEFLIYFQGTGAADDSGLPNDRFFAVRPEGSVSTLKIQRTERGDSAVYLCASSPTVRGNTEAFFGQGTRLTVV.

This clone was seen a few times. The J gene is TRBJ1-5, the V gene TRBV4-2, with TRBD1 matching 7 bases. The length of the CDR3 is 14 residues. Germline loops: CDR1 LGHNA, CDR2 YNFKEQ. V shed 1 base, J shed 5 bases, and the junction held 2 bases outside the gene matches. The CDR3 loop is CASSQGQGHQPQHF. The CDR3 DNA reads TGTGCCAGCAGCCAAGGACAGGGACATCAGCCCCAGCATTTT.

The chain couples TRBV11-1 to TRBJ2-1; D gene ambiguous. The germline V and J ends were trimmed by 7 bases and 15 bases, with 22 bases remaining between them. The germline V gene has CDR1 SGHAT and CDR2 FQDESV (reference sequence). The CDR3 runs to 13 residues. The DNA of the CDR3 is TGTGCCAGCACAACCCCTAAAGGTCATCACGCGTTCTTC. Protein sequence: CASTTPKGHHAFF.

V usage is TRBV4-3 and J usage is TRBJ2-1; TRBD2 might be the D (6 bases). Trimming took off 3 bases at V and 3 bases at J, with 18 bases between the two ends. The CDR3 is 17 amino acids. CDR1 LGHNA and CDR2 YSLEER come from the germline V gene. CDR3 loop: CASSHGVGGNLYNEQFF. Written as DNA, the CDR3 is TGCGCCAGCAGCCATGGGGTCGGGGGAAACCTCTACAATGAGCAGTTCTTC.

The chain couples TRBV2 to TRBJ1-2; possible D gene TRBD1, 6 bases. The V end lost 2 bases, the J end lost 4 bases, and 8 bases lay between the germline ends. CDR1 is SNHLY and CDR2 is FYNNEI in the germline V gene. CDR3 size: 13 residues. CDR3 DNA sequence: TGTGCCAGCAGTGAATCGGACAGCTATGGCTACACCTTC. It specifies CASSESDSYGYTF.

The CDR3 loop is CAISPRTVNTEAFF. The CDR3 DNA is TGTGCCATCTCGCCCCGGACCGTGAACACTGAAGCTTTCTTT. The chain couples TRBV10-3 to TRBJ1-1; D is ambiguous. V lost 8 bases and J lost 0, with 13 bases in between. The V gene's germline CDR1 is ENHRY and CDR2 SYGVKD. The CDR3 runs to 14 residues.

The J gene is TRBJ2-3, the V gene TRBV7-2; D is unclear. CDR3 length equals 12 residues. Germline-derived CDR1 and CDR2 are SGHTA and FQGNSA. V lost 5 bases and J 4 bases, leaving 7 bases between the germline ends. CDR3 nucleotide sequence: TGTGCCAGCAGCCCATCAGCAGATACGCAGTATTTT. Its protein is CASSPSADTQYF.

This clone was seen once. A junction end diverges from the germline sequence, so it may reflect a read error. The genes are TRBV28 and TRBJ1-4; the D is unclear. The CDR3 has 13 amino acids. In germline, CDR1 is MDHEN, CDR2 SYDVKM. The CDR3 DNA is TGTGCCAGCAGTCGTTGGGGTACTGAAGAACTGTTTTTT. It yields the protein CASSRWGTEELFF.